This entry describes one TCR beta chain. Its specific antigen is unknown. No qualities accompany the bases; no much larger clone lies one base away. Each collaborating institution followed its own protocols to collect whole blood in K2EDTA tubes. For TCRbeta analysis, collaborator samples were shipped as frozen whole blood, as isolated PBMCs, or as DNA extracted from either sample type. TCRbeta CDR3 regions were amplified from genomic DNA using the immunoSEQ Assay, a bias-controlled multiplex PCR. In the source study's methods: Nucleated cell counts per sample were estimated from amplification of reference gene primers within the assay. To quantify the absolute abundance of each unique TCRbeta CDR3 rearrangement, sequence reads were collapsed and filtered. Productive Simpson clonality was computed per sample as the square root of Simpson's diversity index over productive rearrangements. In TCRdb, the immuneACCESS table is reduced to in-frame sequences with V and J assigned. These tables do not hold every clone; where another copy was compared, an unresolved V gene accounts for under half, and the others remain unexplained. D and trimming come from the DNA, and the V and J calls and clone size come from that table. This sample holds around 97,000 clones; more than 85% were observed only once. Jointly, the top ten make up more than 5.5% of the sample.

This sample is part of a study of blood T cell repertoires in COVID-19 (dated by TCRdb to 2018 to 2021). A note on the overall study: Samples covering the acute and convalescent phases of COVID-19 were provided by collaborators in the United States, Italy and Spain. The repertoires were made available in a free public database intended to serve as a resource for research on the immune response to SARS-CoV-2. Where HLA class I and class II types were available, the types were taken from metadata supplied by the sample provider, not from assay-based typing. The samples were drawn from two sources: the first 160 participants of the ongoing ImmuneRACE study, and 1,000 to 1,500 subjects contributed by 6 global collaborators. Subjects who had been exposed to COVID-19, were actively infected with it, or had recovered from it provided the deeply sampled blood TCRbeta repertoires that made up the dataset. The material from the prospective study consisted of cDNA or gDNA derived from T cells, B-cell-depleted T cells, or PBMCs. A de-identified subject ID, COVID-19 status, age in years and sex were almost always included in the sample metadata. The research as a whole found: The quantity of clinical and demographic metadata differed by source and by participant and was supplied without curation.

The CDR3 has 14 amino acids, counting the end cysteine and phenylalanine. The retained sequence is limited to the CDR3, 42 bases, with the frame set at the first base. CDR1 SGHNT and CDR2 YYREEE are derived from the germline V gene (reference sequence). The germline ends are 12 bases apart after V is trimmed by 3 bases and J by 6 bases. This receptor was taken from a human donor in a cohort sampled during active COVID-19. The chain is encoded by TRBV5-4 joined to TRBJ2-2; TRBD1 could be the D gene, as 6 bases match. The sequenced sample was peripheral blood. The encoded CDR3 is CASSSGTGSGELFF. The DNA sequence follows: TGTGCCAGCAGCTCCGGCACAGGGTCCGGGGAGCTGTTTTTT.